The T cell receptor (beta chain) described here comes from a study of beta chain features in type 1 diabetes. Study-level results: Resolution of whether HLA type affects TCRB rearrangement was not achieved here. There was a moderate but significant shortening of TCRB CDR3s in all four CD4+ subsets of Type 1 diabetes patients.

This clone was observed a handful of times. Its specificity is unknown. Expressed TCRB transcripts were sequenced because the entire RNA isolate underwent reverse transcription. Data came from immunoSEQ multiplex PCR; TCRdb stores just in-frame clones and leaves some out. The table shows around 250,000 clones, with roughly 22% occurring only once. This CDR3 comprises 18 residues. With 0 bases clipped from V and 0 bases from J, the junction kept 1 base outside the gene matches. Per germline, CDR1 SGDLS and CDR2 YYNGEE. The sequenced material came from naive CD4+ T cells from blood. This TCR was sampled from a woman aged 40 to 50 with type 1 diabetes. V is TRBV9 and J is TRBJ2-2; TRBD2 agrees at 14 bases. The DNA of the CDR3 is TGTGCCAGCAGCGTAGGACTAGCGGGAGGGCCGAACACCGGGGAGCTGTTTTTT. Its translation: CASSVGLAGGPNTGELFF.